This T cell receptor (beta chain) was identified during a study of shared clonotypes between healthy human individuals (dated by TCRdb to 2020 to 2021). Study-wide context: The cohort included a few men and a couple of women between 18 and 49 years of age. For each donor, CD4 naive and CD4 memory were each given three plates, CD8 naive was given two plates, and CD8 memory was given one plate. The study deeply sequenced blood TCR repertoires of roughly five healthy adults to estimate repertoire size and the extent of clonotype sharing between individuals. To increase sequencing depth and limit assay-specific biases, different laboratories used diverse techniques to prepare libraries and sequence TCR repertoires. Leukapheresis yielded between about 0.9 and 10 billion PBMCs per donor. Here is what the overall study found, with its caveats: Incomplete sequencing was indicated by rarefaction of sorted-subset datasets, despite the large sequencing depth. Clonotypes shared by all four sorted-subset donors showed higher generation probabilities than non-shared clonotypes. Based on pairwise subsampling, the degree of clonotype sharing among donors was expected to be affected by sequencing depth. When four donors were compared, the shared fraction of clonotypes was 5% to 6.5% for naive CD4, around 3.5% for naive CD8, 2% to 2.5% for memory CD4, and roughly 0.4% for memory CD8. Naive subsets generally had larger estimated clonotype richness than memory subsets. The small number of donors limited the genetic and exposure-history diversity represented. Only blood was sampled, and tissue TCR repertoires likely differ from those in blood.

Notes on this clone: The antigen this receptor binds is unknown. One base away there is no much larger clone; base qualities are not given.

Using the deep immunoSEQ assay, TCR CDR3 regions were amplified from genomic DNA by multiplex PCR. Extracted genomic DNA from each cell subset was distributed evenly across all wells of several immunoSEQ 96-well plates, and each plate was treated as a replicate. For sorted subsets, about 220 ng of genomic DNA, equivalent to around 31,000 T cell genomes, went into each replicate PCR. Purified libraries were quantified with a Qubit 3.0 fluorometer, sized on a Bioanalyzer 2100, and re-quantified with the KAPA Library Quantification kit. Every immunoSEQ 96-well plate was sequenced on a separate single-read 150-cycle Illumina NextSeq 550 flow cell. The authors' pipeline ran thus. Because the immunoSEQ output included only junctional sequences and no quality scores, the filtering could not be the same as the filtering used for full-length reads. To assign V/J genes and CDR3, sequences were annotated using PyIR, a Python wrapper for IgBLAST v1.9, with IMGT germline references. Reads were filtered out if the reads had weak V/J assignments (E-value above 1e-6), no CDR3, stop codons, out-of-frame junctions, or ambiguous translated residues. V3J clonotypes were defined as sequences sharing an identical inferred V gene, J gene, and CDR3 amino acid sequence. Percentage overlap between repertoires was computed as shared unique clonotypes divided by the size of the smaller repertoire. RTK rarefaction, the Chao1 estimator, and Recon v2.1 estimates of unobserved clonotypes were used to assess repertoire richness. Generation probabilities were computed with OLGA for all TCRbeta clonotypes obtained by the gDNA method from a few donors. The table was pulled from immuneACCESS by TCRdb, which kept in-frame rearrangements only. Such tables lose some clones; where checked, under half of the loss comes from unresolved V genes, and the rest has no known cause. V and J calls and clone size follow that table, whereas D and trimming were derived from the DNA. The sample table records about 770,000 clones; around 70% of these occur just once. The ten largest make up more than 1.5% of the sample.

The germline ends are 18 bases apart after V is trimmed by 5 bases and J by 6 bases. The germline V gene supplies CDR1 KGHSY and CDR2 FQNENV. Reading from cysteine to phenylalanine, the CDR3 counts 15 amino acids. The retained sequence is limited to the CDR3, 45 bases, with the frame set at the first base. The donors were healthy, HIV-negative adults with no recently reported acute infections or vaccinations. Every donor was a Caucasian adult residing in Nashville, Tennessee, USA. CD4+ T cells were enriched through magnetic negative selection, after which naive cells were positively selected on CD45RA and the remaining negative fraction served as the memory subset. After blood collection by leukapheresis, PBMCs were isolated using Ficoll-Histopaque density gradient centrifugation and then cryopreserved in the vapor phase of liquid nitrogen. Purity and quantity of every magnetically sorted T cell population were checked by analytical flow cytometry. Genomic DNA was isolated from each sorted fraction and quantified by UV absorbance on a Nanodrop 2000c.

This receptor was identified in a young woman in good health. Sequencing was carried out using memory CD4+ T cells sorted from blood. What the cell subset or site label conveys for this sample: CD45RA-negative fraction. The sequence joins TRBV16 to TRBJ2-3; a weak D assignment points to TRBD2 (6 bases agree). At the DNA level, the sequence is TGTGCCAGCAGCACTAGAGGAACTAGCCAGGATACGCAGTATTTT. Its protein reads: CASSTRGTSQDTQYF.